The T cell receptor beta chain described here comes from a study of T cells in localized non-small cell lung cancer. General study results and limits: Tumor showed lower T cell clonality than uninvolved adjacent lung, where it was highest.

The V end lost 2 bases, the J end lost 3 bases, and 13 bases lay between the germline ends. Germline CDR1 GTSNPN, CDR2 SVGIG (reference sequence). The CDR3 consists of 15 residues. With respect to this clone: The antigen is not known.

Profiled with immunoSEQ multiplex PCR; TCRdb holds only in-frame clones, not every one. Among approximately 7,000 clones listed, more than 35% were seen once. This sequence joins TRBV30 and TRBJ2-2, with D maybe TRBD2 (5 bases). The source was lung tumor tissue, collected before any cancer treatment. The clonotype originates from a man between 40 and 69 years old with stage III lung adenocarcinoma. The CDR3 DNA reads TGTGCCTGGAGTCGGGCGGGCCGTTACACCGGGGAGCTGTTTTTT. Translated, it gives CAWSRAGRYTGELFF.